This TCR beta chain appears in the sequencing data of a study of vaccination effects on CD4 cells after COVID-19 (dated by TCRdb to 2021 to 2024). Context from the whole study: Across the study, the median time from the second dose to post-vaccine sampling was 72 days (range 14 to 241). In both COVID-19 convalescent patients and infection-naive vaccine recipients, the study compared SARS-CoV-2 spike-specific CD4+ TCR repertoires from before mRNA vaccination with those from after it. The full study included fewer than eleven COVID-19 convalescent patients and several SARS-CoV-2-naive healthy vaccine recipients. Cultures from other donors in the study were sequenced using the Oncomine TCR Beta short-read assay on an Illumina iSeq 100. General conclusions and limits of the study: In healthy vaccine recipients, vaccine-induced clones were almost all SARS-CoV-2 mono-reactive, with only 1 of 255 being cross-reactive with common cold coronaviruses. Only a small number of convalescent patients were included, and no early post-infection timepoints were available, which limited the study. At late post-vaccination timepoints, both infection-induced and vaccine-induced clones showed marked clonal contraction, consistent with waning T cell responses.

Libraries came from the immunoSEQ multiplex PCR assay. TCR beta CDR3 sequencing was performed on DNA from the cultured, isolated CD4+ T cells. Per the original workflow: Non-productive TCR sequences were discarded, and reads were trimmed to the CDR3 region, with only CDR3s of 7 or more amino acids retained. The MANAFEST web app was used to identify antigen-specific clonotypes by comparing expansion in peptide wells with expansion in reference cultures. To be called positive, a clone needed expansion at FDR<0.05 compared with the reference and with all other wells, an odds ratio greater than 5, and a frequency greater than 0.1% in two replicate wells. Cross-reactive clonotypes were defined as significantly expanded in SARS-CoV-2 spike wells and in at least one common cold coronavirus spike condition. Levenshtein distance calculated with the stringdist R package was used to assess CDR3 similarity, and unrooted trees were constructed with ape in R 3.6.1. TCRdb obtained this table from immuneACCESS and retained in-frame rearrangements with V and J assigned. These tables miss some clones; where compared with another copy, unresolved V genes account for less than half of the shortfall, and the remainder is unexplained. Clonal size and the V and J genes are those of that table, whereas D and trimming came from the DNA. Within this sample are approximately 70,000 clones, with less than 80% of them counted one time only. The top ten clones comprise 0.95% of the sample.

Worth noting for this clone: What this receptor recognizes is not known. The sample holds no much larger clone one base away, and base qualities are not on file.

V is shortened by 4 bases, J by 6 bases, and the region joining them spans 13 bases. The germline V gene gives CDR1 as SGHDT and CDR2 as YYEEEE. The CDR3 contains 13 residues, cysteine and phenylalanine counted. Of all the DNA, just the CDR3 is kept, 39 bases in frame from base 1. The ViraFEST assay stimulated PBMC with viral peptide pools and then used TCR sequencing to identify antigen-specific CD4+ T cell clonotypes by expansion. After around 11 days of culture, CD4+ T cells were isolated with the EasySep CD4+ T cell isolation kit. Each participant received two doses of an mRNA SARS-CoV-2 vaccine, either BNT162b2 or mRNA-1273. Healthy vaccine recipients had no prior SARS-CoV-2 infection, confirmed by negative nucleocapsid antibodies before and after vaccination. Each well held over 1.5 million PBMC cultured in IMDM containing approximately 5.3% human AB serum, roughly 10 IU/ml IL-2 and gentamicin, along with about 9.5 ug/ml peptides. On days 3 and 7, half of the culture medium was replaced with fresh IL-2-containing medium. Unless otherwise noted, each peptide stimulation condition was cultured in triplicate wells. Using Ficoll-Paque Plus gradient centrifugation, PBMC were separated from whole blood and then either used fresh or cryopreserved at -140C. The spike proteins of SARS-CoV-2 and of the common cold coronaviruses HCoV-NL63, HCoV-OC43 and HCoV-229E were spanned by overlapping peptide pools. The QIAamp micro DNA kit was used to extract genomic DNA from the cultured CD4+ T cells.

The TCR comes from a human donor who received a COVID-19 vaccine. This receptor chain uses TRBV5-6 and TRBJ2-5, and possibly TRBD2, on 7 matching bases. The sample consisted of CD4+ T cells from PBMCs cultured with HCoV-OC43 spike peptides, taken after COVID-19 vaccination. The cell subset or site label, as the study defines it: HCoV-OC43 spike overlapping peptide pool stimulation. The CDR3 here reads CASSPGGLKTQYF. The DNA sequence is given as TGTGCCAGCAGCCCGGGGGGCCTAAAGACCCAGTACTTC. Here the CDR3 is joined to the reference TRBV5-6 and TRBJ2-5 genes, and the full variable domain is: DAGVTQSPTHLIKTRGQQVTLRCSPKSGHDTVSWYQQALGQGPQFIFQYYEEEERQRGNFPDRFSGHQFPNYSSELNVNALLLGDSALYLCASSPGGLKTQYFGPGTRLLVL.